This T cell receptor (beta chain) was sequenced during a study of blood T cell repertoires in COVID-19. Study-level information: Sites across the United States, Italy and Spain contributed samples from acute and convalescent COVID-19. T cells, B-cell-depleted T cells, or PBMCs supplied cDNA or gDNA.

Trimming removed 0 bases from V and 5 bases from J, with 13 bases in between. CDR3 size: 15 residues. Germline CDR1 and CDR2: LGHNA and YSLEER. In the authors' methods: How many nucleated cells were present was estimated from reference gene primer amplification. Sequencing used immunoSEQ multiplex PCR; TCRdb keeps in-frame clones, though not all of them. That table furnishes V, J and clone size, whereas the DNA furnished D and trimming. The sample contains 100,000 or so clones, 70% to 80% of which appear only once. The chain recombines TRBV4-3 with TRBJ1-1; D ambiguous. The sequenced sample was peripheral blood. This TCR was sampled from a human donor in a cohort sampled during active COVID-19. As DNA, the CDR3 is TGCGCCAGCAGCCAAGATCCCATTCCCCCAACTGAAGCTTTCTTT. This sequence encodes CASSQDPIPPTEAFF.